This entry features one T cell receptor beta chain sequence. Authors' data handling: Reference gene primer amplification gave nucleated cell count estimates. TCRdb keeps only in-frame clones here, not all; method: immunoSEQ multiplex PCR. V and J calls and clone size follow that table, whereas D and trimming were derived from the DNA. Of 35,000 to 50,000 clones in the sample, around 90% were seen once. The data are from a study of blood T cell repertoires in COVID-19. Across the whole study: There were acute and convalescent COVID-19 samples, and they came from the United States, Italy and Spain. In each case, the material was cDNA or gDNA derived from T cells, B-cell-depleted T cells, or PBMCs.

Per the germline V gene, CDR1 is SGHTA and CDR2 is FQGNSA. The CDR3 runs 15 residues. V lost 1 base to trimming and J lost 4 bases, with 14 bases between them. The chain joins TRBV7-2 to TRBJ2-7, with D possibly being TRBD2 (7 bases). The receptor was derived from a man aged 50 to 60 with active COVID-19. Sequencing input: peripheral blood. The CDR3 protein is CASSLVARGPYEQYF. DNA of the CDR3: TGTGCCAGCAGCTTAGTGGCGCGGGGGCCTTACGAGCAGTACTTC.